The entry that follows covers one T cell receptor beta chain sequence. The germline V gene has CDR1 KGHSH and CDR2 LQKENI. There are 15 residues in the CDR3. Trimming stripped 3 bases from V and 2 bases from J, with 13 bases between. This specimen belongs to a study of blood T cell repertoires in COVID-19. Study context: T cells, B-cell-depleted T cells, or PBMCs provided the cDNA or gDNA that served as material.

Authors' processing steps: Estimates of nucleated cell counts were drawn from the amplification of reference gene primers. Clones were sequenced by immunoSEQ multiplex PCR, and TCRdb holds only the in-frame ones, with some missing. The V and J calls and clone size were taken over from that table, and D and trimming were inferred from the DNA. Of some 370,000 clones listed, 80% to 85% are singletons. Cohort assignment relied on participant-reported clinical history. This clonotype was sampled from a woman in her forties or fifties who had recovered from COVID-19. Sample: PBMCs or T cells enriched from blood (not recorded which). The chain couples TRBV18 to TRBJ1-2; the D gene is possibly TRBD1 (6 bases). CDR3 protein: CASSPSDRRNYGYTF. The DNA of the CDR3 is TGTGCCAGCTCACCCTCGGACAGAAGAAACTATGGCTACACCTTC.